Listed here are 24 T cell receptor beta chains from one sample, sequenced in a study of T cells in women clearing cervical HPV infection. TCRdb's table, derived via immunoSEQ multiplex PCR, lists solely in-frame clones and lacks some. The data show about 39,000 clones, and the top ten clones hold about 5%. Sample: blood buffy coat. The source of these receptors is a woman between 18 and 75 years old with a cervical HPV16 infection that either progressed to CIN3+ or cleared (not recorded which).

Comment on this clone: The read comes to an end 3 residues before the CDR3 does, leaving the germline J gene to fill in the end. This chain uses TRBV5-5 with TRBJ1-1; D might be TRBD1 (5 bases). CDR1 is SGHKS and CDR2 is YYEKEE in the germline V gene (reference sequence). This CDR3 has 13 residues. CDR3 sequence reads: CASSGDSLAEAFF. The DNA read from the CDR3 is TGTGCCAGCAGCGGAGACAGCCTCGCCGAA. Supplemented by reference TRBV5-5 and TRBJ1-1, the full variable domain reads DAGVTQSPTHLIKTRGQQVTLRCSPISGHKSVSWYQQVLGQGPQFIFQYYEKEERGRGNFPDRFSARQFPNYSSELNVNALLLGDSALYLCASSGDSLAEAFFGQGTRLTVV.

With regard to this clone: The CDR3 end falls 3 residues outside the read, so it is completed with the germline J gene. The genes are TRBV20-1 and TRBJ2-3; 9 nucleotides match TRBD2. V lost 6 bases to trimming and J lost 4 bases; unmatched junction nucleotides: 8. Looked up from germline, CDR1 is DFQATT and CDR2 is SNEGSKA (reference sequence). This CDR3 has 14 amino acids. Incomplete CDR3 DNA: TGCAGTGCCCCGGCGGGGGGGCTGGCAGATACG. Protein sequence: CSAPAGGLADT. The CDR3 as a whole reads CSAPAGGLADTQYF.

Note on this clone: Read data end 3 residues before the CDR3 end; the end is taken from the germline J gene. The chain has TRBV7-8 and TRBJ1-1, with D possibly matching TRBD1 (6 bases). The ends were cut back, 5 bases at V and 4 bases at J, with 14 bases in the middle. Germline V CDR1 and CDR2: SGHVS, FQNEAQ. The CDR3 runs to 14 residues. CDR3 DNA (partial): TGTGCCAGCAGCAAGTCCAGGGGAATCACTGAA. This codes for CASSKSRGITE. The full-length CDR3 reads as CASSKSRGITEAFF.

Remarks on this clone: The read gets to within 3 residues of the CDR3 end, and the germline J gene fills in the rest. V is TRBV5-1 and J is TRBJ1-5, with D tentatively TRBD1 (6 bases). This CDR3 has 18 amino acids. Between the trimmed V and J ends, which lost 4 bases and 0 bases, there was a span of 20 bases. Germline assignment: CDR1 SGHRS and CDR2 YFSETQ. The CDR3 sequence is CASSTWTVGRNSNQPQHF. CDR3 bases read: TGCGCCAGCAGCACTTGGACAGTTGGGCGTAATAGCAATCAGCCC.

For this clone: Read sequence stops 3 residues before the CDR3 end, and the germline J gene provides the missing end. V usage is TRBV2 and J usage is TRBJ2-3, with a weak D call TRBD2 (6 bases). CDR3 length: 15 amino acids. V lost 6 bases and J 1 base, leaving 14 bases between the germline ends. Looked up from germline, CDR1 is SNHLY and CDR2 is FYNNEI. This CDR3 reads CASRTTAGRTDTQYF. The CDR3 DNA, read in part, is TGTGCCAGCAGGACCACGGCGGGGCGCACAGATACG.

The CDR3 spells CASSGGSYEQYF. The part of the CDR3 DNA that was read is TGTGCCAGCAGTGGCGGCTCCTACGAG. The chain uses TRBV27 and TRBJ2-7; no clear D gene. The CDR3 goes on 3 residues after the read ends, and that part is filled in from the germline J gene. Germline V gives CDR1 MNHEY, CDR2 SMNVEV (reference sequence). The V end was cut by 5 bases, the J end by 0 bases, with 5 bases between. The CDR3 is 12 residues long.

CDR3 amino acids: CSVGGRGGYTF. The covered CDR3 bases are TGCAGCGTTGGGGGGCGAGGTGGC. The chain uses TRBV29-1 and TRBJ1-2, with D possibly matching TRBD1 (6 bases). Read sequence stops 3 residues before the CDR3 end, and the germline J gene provides the missing end. Trimming took 4 bases from V and 7 from J, leaving 10 bases between them. Germline-derived CDR1 and CDR2 are SQVTM and ANQGSEA. The CDR3 runs to 11 residues.

As for this clone: The sequence runs out 3 residues before the end of the CDR3; the remainder is reconstructed from the germline J gene. The chain uses TRBV5-5 and TRBJ1-1, with 9 bases that match TRBD1. The CDR3 has 15 residues. The ends lost 3 bases at V and 1 base at J; junction bases unmatched: 4. Germline-derived CDR1 and CDR2 are SGHKS and YYEKEE (reference sequence). CDR3 DNA (partial): TGTGCCAGCAGCTCCACAGGGGGCGAGAACACTGAA. Translating gives CASSSTGGENTE. In full, the CDR3 reads CASSSTGGENTEAFF.

Remarks on this clone: The CDR3 is cut off 3 residues early in the read; its end comes from the germline J gene. The chain uses TRBV5-1 and TRBJ2-3, with 8 bases matching TRBD1. Germline CDR1 SGHRS, CDR2 YFSETQ. V gave up 1 base and J gave up 4 bases; unmatched junction bases: 8. The CDR3 is 16 residues long. CDR3 DNA, as far as it was read: TGCGCCAGCAGCTTGAGCACAGGGGGAATTTCAGATACG. This codes for CASSLSTGGISDT. The whole CDR3 sequence is CASSLSTGGISDTQYF.

As to this clone: The read halts 3 residues ahead of the CDR3 end, with the missing end drawn from the germline J gene. V gene TRBV4-2 combines with J gene TRBJ2-7, with TRBD1 identical over 8 bases. J was trimmed by 4 bases and V by 3 bases; bases with no gene match: 17. Germline V gene lookup returns CDR1 LGHNA and CDR2 YNFKEQ. There are 18 residues in the CDR3. Partial CDR3 DNA: TGTGCCAGCAGCCATGTAACCGGGACAGGCCGTTCCTATTACGAG. Its translation: CASSHVTGTGRSYYE. The whole CDR3 reads CASSHVTGTGRSYYEQYF.

A word on this clone: The observed sequence ends 3 residues before the CDR3 terminus, with the missing tail filled in from the germline J gene. This same CDR3 is encoded by further DNA sequences in the sample. V and J are TRBV6-1 and TRBJ2-7; D is possibly TRBD1 (6 bases). Germline V lookup: CDR1 MNHNS, CDR2 SASEGT. Trimming took off 4 bases at V and 3 bases at J, with 10 bases between the two ends. The CDR3 consists of 13 residues. Here the CDR3 reads CASSGGQDYEQYF. Partial CDR3 DNA: TGTGCCAGCAGTGGGGGACAAGACTACGAG.

A note on this clone: The sequence runs out 3 residues before the end of the CDR3; the remainder is reconstructed from the germline J gene. This chain uses TRBV18 with TRBJ2-5; tentative D call: TRBD2 (5 bases). Trimming cost V 3 bases and J 2 bases, with 13 bases left between them. The CDR3 is 15 amino acids. Germline values: CDR1 KGHSH, CDR2 LQKENI. The covered CDR3 bases are TGTGCCAGCTCACCTGTCCGGGGTCGACAAGAGACC. Amino acids: CASSPVRGRQET. In full, the CDR3 reads CASSPVRGRQETQYF. Together with reference TRBV18 and TRBJ2-5, the CDR3 gives the full variable domain: NAGVMQNPRHLVRRRGQEARLRCSPMKGHSHVYWYRQLPEEGLKFMVYLQKENIIDESGMPKERFSAEFPKEGPSILRIQQVVRGDSAAYFCASSPVRGRQETQYFGPGTRLLVL.

To note about this clone: The read stops 3 residues short of the end of the CDR3; the missing end is completed from the germline J gene. The rearrangement links TRBV2 to TRBJ2-2; 7 bases fit TRBD1. V dropped 9 bases and J dropped 1; count of bases not matched to a gene: 2. The CDR3 covers 13 residues. Germline assignment: CDR1 SNHLY and CDR2 FYNNEI. The sequenced part of the CDR3 DNA is TGTGCCAGTGGACAGGAGAACACCGGGGAG. Translated, it gives CASGQENTGE. The CDR3 in full is CASGQENTGELFF.

Details on this clone: The read comes to an end 3 residues before the CDR3 does, leaving the germline J gene to fill in the end. The J gene is TRBJ1-4, the V gene TRBV2; D might be TRBD1 (5 bases). V was cut by 3 bases and J by 0 bases, with 8 bases left in between. The CDR3 runs 15 residues. The germline V gene has CDR1 SNHLY and CDR2 FYNNEI. The sequenced CDR3 bases are TGTGCCAGCAGTGACAGGGCTGCAACTAATGAAAAA. Protein product: CASSDRAATNEK. The whole CDR3 protein is CASSDRAATNEKLFF.

Points on this clone: The observed sequence ends 3 residues before the CDR3 terminus, with the missing tail filled in from the germline J gene. V gene TRBV18 combines with J gene TRBJ2-5; tentative D call: TRBD1 (5 bases). Germline V gene data show CDR1 as KGHSH and CDR2 as LQKENI. The CDR3 has 14 amino acids. V lost 0 bases, J lost 5 bases, and 10 bases lay in between. The CDR3 spells CASSPPARAETQYF. The CDR3 bases that were read are TGTGCCAGCTCACCACCAGCCAGGGCCGAGACC.

As concerns this clone: The CDR3 end lies 3 residues beyond the end of the read and is filled in from the germline J gene. The rearrangement uses TRBV7-3 and TRBJ1-5; possibly TRBD1 for D (5 bases). The germline V and J ends were trimmed by 5 bases and 3 bases, with 17 bases remaining between them. This CDR3 comprises 16 residues. CDR1 and CDR2 (germline): SGHTA, FQGTGA. CDR3 DNA (partial): TGTGCCAGCAGCAATCCGCTCAGGGCCGCCAATCAGCCC. Amino acid sequence: CASSNPLRAANQP. The full CDR3 protein is CASSNPLRAANQPQHF.

On this clone itself: From the germline J gene comes the end of the CDR3, since the read stops 3 residues before it. J is TRBJ2-5 and V is TRBV5-1, with 10 bases matching TRBD2. V gave up 3 bases and J gave up 5 bases; unmatched junction bases: 10. This CDR3 contains 16 residues. Germline lookup yields CDR1 SGHRS and CDR2 YFSETQ. The CDR3 spells CASSSEGLAGAETQYF. CDR3 bases read: TGCGCCAGCAGCTCCGAAGGGCTAGCGGGGGCGGAGACC. Combining the CDR3 with reference TRBV5-1 and TRBJ2-5 gives the whole variable domain KAGVTQTPRYLIKTRGQQVTLSCSPISGHRSVSWYQQTPGQGLQFLFEYFSETQRNKGNFPGRFSGRQFSNSRSEMNVSTLELGDSALYLCASSSEGLAGAETQYFGPGTRLLVL.

In regard to this clone: The observed sequence ends 3 residues before the CDR3 terminus, with the missing tail filled in from the germline J gene. The V and J genes are TRBV2 and TRBJ2-3, with unresolved D. The CDR3 is 12 amino acids. The germline V gene encodes CDR1 SNHLY and CDR2 FYNNEI. Trimming took 6 bases from V and 2 from J, leaving 6 bases between them. Partial CDR3 DNA: TGTGCCAGCAGGGTAGACACAGATACG. Translating gives CASRVDTDT. The whole CDR3 reads CASRVDTDTQYF.

Details on this clone: The sequenced fragment ends 3 residues before the CDR3 boundary, so the rest is inferred from the germline J gene. The chain joins TRBV19 to TRBJ1-2; 8 nucleotides align to TRBD1. The J segment lost 6 bases and the V segment lost 5 bases, leaving 8 bases of the junction unmatched. The germline CDR1 and CDR2 sequences are LNHDA and SQIVND (reference sequence). This CDR3 contains 14 residues. The covered CDR3 bases are TGTGCCAGTAGTGAAAATGACAGGGGTAATGGC. Amino acids: CASSENDRGNG. The complete CDR3 reads CASSENDRGNGYTF.

The CDR3 region is CSAGTGGNSPLHF. The sequenced CDR3 bases are TGCAGTGCCGGGACAGGGGGGAATTCACCC. V usage is TRBV20-1 and J usage is TRBJ1-6, with 11 nucleotides matching TRBD1. Coverage ceases 3 residues before the CDR3 finishes, and the germline J gene fills in the end. The germline gives CDR1 DFQATT, CDR2 SNEGSKA (reference sequence). The CDR3 is 13 amino acids. After removal of 6 bases from V and 7 bases from J, the junction contained 2 bases not matched to a gene.

On this clone itself: The CDR3 end is not reached by the read, which stops 3 residues before it; the germline J gene fills it in. Other DNA sequences from this sample encode an identical CDR3 as well. The rearrangement joins TRBV2 to TRBJ2-7; D perhaps matches TRBD1 (6 bases). The CDR3 consists of 11 residues. Trimming removed 8 bases from V and 4 bases from J, with 9 bases in between. Germline lookup yields CDR1 SNHLY and CDR2 FYNNEI. Incomplete CDR3 DNA: TGTGCCAGCCGGCAGGGGTACGAG. It encodes CASRQGYE. The CDR3 in full is CASRQGYEQYF.

Concerning this clone itself: The read ends 3 residues early relative to the CDR3; the germline J gene fills the gap. The chain links TRBV10-3 to TRBJ1-2, with TRBD1 as a possible D gene (6 bases). Germline CDR1 is ENHRY and CDR2 is SYGVKD. The CDR3 has 16 residues. V was pared by 0 bases and J by 6 bases, with 17 bases between. The CDR3 loop is CAISESGTGKRDGYTF. CDR3 DNA (partial): TGTGCCATCAGTGAGTCGGGAACAGGGAAGAGAGATGGC.

About this clone itself: The read finishes 3 residues shy of the CDR3 end, and the germline J gene is used to complete it. The gene calls are TRBV5-6 and TRBJ1-2, with TRBD1 as a possible D gene (5 bases). V lost 3 bases, J lost 3 bases, and 9 bases lay in between. Germline-derived CDR1 and CDR2 are SGHDT and YYEEEE. This CDR3 is 13 amino acids long. The DNA read from the CDR3 is TGTGCCAGCAGCTCGACAGAATACTATGGC. It codes for CASSSTEYYG. The complete CDR3 sequence is CASSSTEYYGYTF. Drawing the rest from reference TRBV5-6 and TRBJ1-2, the complete variable domain is DAGVTQSPTHLIKTRGQQVTLRCSPKSGHDTVSWYQQALGQGPQFIFQYYEEEERQRGNFPDRFSGHQFPNYSSELNVNALLLGDSALYLCASSSTEYYGYTFGSGTRLTVV.

Comments on this clone: With the read ending 3 residues before the CDR3 end, the germline J gene is used to fill in that end. The rearrangement uses TRBV18 and TRBJ1-4; TRBD1 matches at 7 bases. The germline V gene has CDR1 KGHSH and CDR2 LQKENI. J was trimmed by 8 bases and V by 5 bases; bases with no gene match: 11. This CDR3 spans 15 amino acids. The CDR3 bases that were read are TGTGCCAGCTCATCCCGACAGGGTCGGGTCGAAAAA. It encodes CASSSRQGRVEK. The complete CDR3 reads CASSSRQGRVEKLFF.